What follows is one T cell receptor (beta chain) and its context. As yet, its antigen is unknown. Donors underwent one heparinised blood draw, 90 to 150 mL on average. This CDR3 contains 15 residues. V lost 3 bases and J lost 9; bases outside the gene matches: 8. Germline V gives CDR1 SEHNR, CDR2 FQNEAQ (reference sequence). This record belongs to a study of beta chain features in type 1 diabetes. Study-wide background: Patient and healthy donor groups were alike in age, gender and cell yields. Findings and limits, study-wide: All four CD4+ subsets from Type 1 diabetes patients carried moderately but significantly shorter TCRB CDR3s. Patients with type 1 diabetes showed fewer VDJ junction insertions and more deletions.

Investigators reverse transcribed all isolated RNA, so they sequenced expressed TCRB transcripts. Data came from immunoSEQ multiplex PCR; TCRdb stores just in-frame clones and leaves some out. The sample shows around 100,000 clones, approximately 30% of them seen only once. This clonotype originated in a woman between 18 and 30 years old with type 1 diabetes. The sample taken for sequencing was central memory CD4+ T cells from blood. This sequence joins TRBV7-9 and TRBJ2-1; TRBD1 matches at 10 bases. CDR3 coding DNA: TGTGCCAGCAGCTTGGGGACAGGGGTATTTTTTGAGCAGTTCTTC. Encoded protein: CASSLGTGVFFEQFF.